A selection of T cell receptor beta chains follows, all from one sample in a study of OX40 agonist ivuxolimab in advanced cancers. The protocol was immunoSEQ multiplex PCR, while the TCRdb copy is restricted to in-frame clones and leaves out a portion. The table includes about 63,000 clones, 89% detected once. The sample here was CD4+ or CD8+ T cells sorted from blood, taken in a trial of the OX40 agonist ivuxolimab. These receptor sequences come from an adult with an advanced solid tumor such as melanoma, head and neck, liver or kidney cancer. Each CDR3 is given with its conserved first and last residue. A D gene is named only where the DNA matches it firmly. Size is stated for part of the rows, as once, few or many counts, or as a class when the clone is expanded.

len,j_gene,abundance,d_gene,v_gene,CDR3nt,CDR3aa
15,TRBJ1-5,NA,NA,TRBV19,TGTGCCAGTAGTATCTTTACAGCCCGCAATCAGCCCCAGCATTTT,CASSIFTARNQPQHF
14,TRBJ2-7,NA,NA,TRBV28,TGTGCCAGCAGCGAATCGGGCAGTTCCTACGAGCAGTACTTC,CASSESGSSYEQYF
14,TRBJ2-1,NA,NA,TRBV29-1,TGCAGCGTTGTGACAAGGGCCCCCTACAATGAGCAGTTCTTC,CSVVTRAPYNEQFF
15,TRBJ2-1,NA,NA,TRBV14,TGTGCCAGCAGCCAAGATGGCGGGACTTTCCATGAGCAGTTCTTC,CASSQDGGTFHEQFF
16,TRBJ2-3,NA,NA,TRBV14,TGTGCCAGCAGCCAGATCGGGCAGCAAAACACAGATACGCAGTATTTT,CASSQIGQQNTDTQYF
16,TRBJ2-7,NA,TRBD2,TRBV30,TGTGCCTGGAGTGTACAGGAGCGGGGGGGAACCTACGAGCAGTACTTC,CAWSVQERGGTYEQYF
12,TRBJ2-1,NA,NA,TRBV4-1,TGCGCCAGCAGCCCCCGCGGGGATGAGCAGTTCTTC,CASSPRGDEQFF
12,TRBJ2-7,NA,NA,TRBV19,TGTGCCAGTAGCAACAAGGGACGCGAGCAGTACTTC,CASSNKGREQYF
16,TRBJ2-4,NA,TRBD1,TRBV27,TGTGCCAGCACCACCCGAATGACAGGGAGAGGGAACATTCAGTACTTC,CASTTRMTGRGNIQYF
13,TRBJ2-1,NA,NA,TRBV5-1,TGCGCCAGCAGCGGTACAGCCTACAATGAGCAGTTCTTC,CASSGTAYNEQFF
11,TRBJ1-2,NA,NA,TRBV19,TGTGCCAGTAGTATCGGGGGCTTCTACACCTTC,CASSIGGFYTF
15,TRBJ2-5,NA,NA,TRBV4-1,TGCGCCAGCAGCCAAGTGGAACTACCGCAAGAGACCCAGTACTTC,CASSQVELPQETQYF
13,TRBJ1-1,once,NA,TRBV10-3,TGTGCCATCACGCCCAGCCGGAACACTGAAGCTTTCTTT,CAITPSRNTEAFF
16,TRBJ2-7,once,TRBD2,TRBV13,TGTGCCAGCAGCTTAGCGGGGGGAGTAATTTCCTACGAGCAGTACTTC,CASSLAGGVISYEQYF
15,TRBJ2-7,NA,TRBD1,TRBV27,TGTGCCAGCAGTTCCCTCTTAGGACAGGCCTACGAGCAGTACTTC,CASSSLLGQAYEQYF
15,TRBJ2-2,once,NA,TRBV7-9,TGTGCCAGCAGCTTCGGCCAGGGGAATACCGGGGAGCTGTTTTTT,CASSFGQGNTGELFF
14,TRBJ1-2,NA,NA,TRBV28,TGTGCCAGCAGTTTTTTCGGGACTAACTATGGCTACACCTTC,CASSFFGTNYGYTF
16,TRBJ2-1,NA,TRBD2,TRBV19,TGTGCCAGTAGTACCCAGGGACTAGCGTTCTCGGATGAGCAGTTCTTC,CASSTQGLAFSDEQFF